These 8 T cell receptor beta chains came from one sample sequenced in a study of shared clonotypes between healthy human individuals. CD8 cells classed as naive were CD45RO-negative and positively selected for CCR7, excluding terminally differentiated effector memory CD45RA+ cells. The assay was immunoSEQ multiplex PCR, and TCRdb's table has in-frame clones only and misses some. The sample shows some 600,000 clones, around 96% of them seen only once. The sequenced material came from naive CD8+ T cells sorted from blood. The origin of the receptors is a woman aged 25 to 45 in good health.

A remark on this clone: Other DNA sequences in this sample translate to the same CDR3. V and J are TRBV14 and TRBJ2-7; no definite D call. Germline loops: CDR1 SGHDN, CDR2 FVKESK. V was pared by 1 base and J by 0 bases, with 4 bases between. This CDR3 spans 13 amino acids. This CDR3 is CASSQGSSYEQYF. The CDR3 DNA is TGTGCCAGCAGCCAAGGCAGCTCCTACGAGCAGTACTTC.

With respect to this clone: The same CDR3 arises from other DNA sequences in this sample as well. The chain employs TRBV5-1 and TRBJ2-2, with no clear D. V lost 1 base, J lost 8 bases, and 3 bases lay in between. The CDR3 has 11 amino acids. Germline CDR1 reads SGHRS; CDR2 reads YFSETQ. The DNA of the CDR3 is TGCGCCAGCAGCTTGCGGGGGGAGCTGTTTTTT. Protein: CASSLRGELFF.

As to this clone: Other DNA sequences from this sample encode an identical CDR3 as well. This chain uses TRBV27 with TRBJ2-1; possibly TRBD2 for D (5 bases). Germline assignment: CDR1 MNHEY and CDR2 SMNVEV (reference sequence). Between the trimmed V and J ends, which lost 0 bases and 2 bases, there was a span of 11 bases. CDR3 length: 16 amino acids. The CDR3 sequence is CASSLSAGDTYNEQFF. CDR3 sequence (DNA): TGTGCCAGCAGTTTATCCGCCGGGGATACCTACAATGAGCAGTTCTTC.

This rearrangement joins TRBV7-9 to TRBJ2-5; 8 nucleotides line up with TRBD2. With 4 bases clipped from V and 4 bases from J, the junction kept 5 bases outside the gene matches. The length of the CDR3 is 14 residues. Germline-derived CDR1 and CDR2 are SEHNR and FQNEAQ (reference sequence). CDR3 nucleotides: TGTGCCAGCAGCTCGGGACTAGGGGGAGAGACCCAGTACTTC. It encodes CASSSGLGGETQYF.

The CDR3: CATSTGTSGRSGEQFF. CDR3 nucleotides: TGTGCCACCAGCACAGGGACTAGCGGGAGAAGTGGGGAGCAGTTCTTC. The V and J genes are TRBV15 and TRBJ2-1; 14 bases are shared with TRBD2. Trimming at V came to 4 bases and at J to 10 bases, leaving 9 bases not matched to a gene. The CDR3 is 16 residues long. Germline values: CDR1 LNHNV, CDR2 YYDKDF (reference sequence).

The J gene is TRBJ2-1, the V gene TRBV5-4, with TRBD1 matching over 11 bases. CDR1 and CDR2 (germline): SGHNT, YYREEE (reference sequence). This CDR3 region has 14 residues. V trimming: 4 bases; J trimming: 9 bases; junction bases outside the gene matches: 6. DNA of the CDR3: TGTGCCAGCAGCCCCCGGACAGGGGGCGGTGAGCAGTTCTTC. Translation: CASSPRTGGGEQFF. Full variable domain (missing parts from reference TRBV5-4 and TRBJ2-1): ETGVTQSPTHLIKTRGQQVTLRCSSQSGHNTVSWYQQALGQGPQFIFQYYREEENGRGNFPPRFSGLQFPNYSSELNVNALELDDSALYLCASSPRTGGGEQFFGPGTRLTVL.

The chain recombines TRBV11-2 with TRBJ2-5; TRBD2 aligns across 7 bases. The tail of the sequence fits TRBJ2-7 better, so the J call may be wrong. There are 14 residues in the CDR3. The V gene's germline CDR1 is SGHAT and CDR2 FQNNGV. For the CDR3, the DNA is TGTGCCAGCAGCTTCTTCTCGGGGGGATACGAGCAGTACTTC. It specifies CASSFFSGGYEQYF.

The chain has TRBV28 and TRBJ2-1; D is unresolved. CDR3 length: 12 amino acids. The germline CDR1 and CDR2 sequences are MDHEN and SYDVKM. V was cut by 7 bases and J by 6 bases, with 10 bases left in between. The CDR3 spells CASTRVGNEQFF. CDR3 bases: TGTGCCAGCACCCGAGTTGGCAATGAGCAGTTCTTC. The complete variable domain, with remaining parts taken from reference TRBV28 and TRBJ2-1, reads DVKVTQSSRYLVKRTGEKVFLECVQDMDHENMFWYRQDPGLGLRLIYFSYDVKMKEKGDIPEGYSVSREKKERFSLILESASTNQTSMYLCASTRVGNEQFFGPGTRLTVL.